A single sample is the source of the 27 T cell receptor beta chains below, sequenced in a study of Graves' ophthalmopathy and Graves' hyperthyroidism. Amplification of the TCR beta CDR3 regions used RNA transcripts (as template). Second-round multiplex PCR came after a first-round RT-PCR that employed HTBI primers. A single record per CDR3 protein comes from TCRdb applying MiXCR to the multiplex PCR reads. The data show about 370,000 distinct CDR3 sequences, about 15% seen once. The sequencing sample was made of peripheral blood. Source of these receptors: an adult woman with stable Graves' hyperthyroidism.

In this sample, this clonotype turned up many times. V and J are TRBV10-2 and TRBJ2-7; a weak D match, TRBD1 (7 bases). CDR1 and CDR2 from the germline V gene are WSHSY and SAAADI. The V end was cut by 0 bases, the J end by 7 bases, with 19 bases between. The CDR3 is made up of 16 amino acids. In DNA, the CDR3 is TGCGCCAGCAGTGAGTCCACAGGGGACTCGAGAGGTGAGCAGTACTTC. Translation: CASSESTGDSRGEQYF.

The table lists this clonotype with many counts. The CDR3 is CASSPTDLARTYEQYF. DNA for the CDR3: TGTGCCAGCAGTCCAACGGACCTCGCCAGAACCTACGAGCAGTACTTC. The rearrangement links TRBV27 to TRBJ2-7; no firm D call. This CDR3 spans 16 amino acids. V lost 5 bases and J 2 bases, leaving 19 bases between the germline ends. Germline values: CDR1 MNHEY, CDR2 SMNVEV (reference sequence).

This clonotype was counted at least ten times. The V gene is TRBV7-9, the J gene TRBJ2-7; 7 nucleotides line up with TRBD1. The ends lost 5 bases at V and 0 bases at J; junction bases unmatched: 7. The germline V gene encodes CDR1 SEHNR and CDR2 FQNEAQ (reference sequence). This CDR3 has 15 amino acids. DNA of the CDR3: TGTGCCAGCAGCCCCCCAGGGGGACCCTCCTACGAGCAGTACTTC. It translates to CASSPPGGPSYEQYF.

This clonotype showed up many times. The chain employs TRBV27 and TRBJ2-7, with 10 positions matching TRBD1. Germline V gene data show CDR1 as MNHEY and CDR2 as SMNVEV (reference sequence). Germline trimming cut 3 bases from V and 6 bases from J; bases unmatched to any gene: 2. CDR3 length equals 13 residues. Here the CDR3 DNA reads TGTGCCAGCAGTTTGGGACAGGGGCTCGAGCAGTACTTC. Its translation: CASSLGQGLEQYF.

This clonotype has ten or more counts. The chain carries TRBV28 and TRBJ1-1; D unclear. Germline CDR1 and CDR2: MDHEN and SYDVKM. Trimming pared 4 bases from V and 0 bases from J, leaving 9 bases between. The CDR3 loop spans 14 amino acids. The CDR3: CASSSGGMNTEAFF. The DNA of the CDR3 is TGTGCCAGCAGTTCCGGCGGCATGAACACTGAAGCTTTCTTT.

This chain joins TRBV19 and TRBJ2-7, with D perhaps assigned TRBD1 or TRBD2 (5 bases each). This CDR3 contains 13 residues. The V and J ends lost 6 bases and 3 bases respectively, with 12 bases between them. The V gene's germline CDR1 is LNHDA and CDR2 SQIVND (reference sequence). The CDR3 sequence is CASSIRGFYEQYV. DNA of the CDR3: TGTGCCAGTAGCATTCGGGGCTTCTACGAGCAGTACGTC.

There are many counts of this clonotype. This chain joins TRBV6-5 and TRBJ1-3; D remains ambiguous. CDR1 MNHEY and CDR2 SVGAGI come from the germline V gene. The CDR3 sequence is 16 residues long. V was trimmed by 0 bases and J by 2 bases, leaving 11 bases between them. CDR3 in amino acids: CASSYSTRPPGNTIYF. CDR3 DNA sequence: TGTGCCAGCAGTTACTCGACCCGCCCGCCTGGAAACACCATATATTTT.

This clonotype was seen only once. This chain links TRBV12-3 or TRBV12-4 with TRBJ1-2; D is perhaps TRBD1 (6 bases). CDR3 size: 14 residues. The V and J ends lost 6 bases and 4 bases respectively, with 15 bases between them. Written as DNA, the CDR3 is TGTGCCAGCAGCTTGGAAGGGGGGTTCTATGGCTACACCTTC. Residues: CASSLEGGFYGYTF.

With respect to this clonotype: The junction shows a germline mismatch at one end, possibly a read error. V gene TRBV28 combines with J gene TRBJ2-5, with D possibly TRBD1 on 6 matching bases. CDR3 length equals 14 residues. The germline gives CDR1 MDHEN, CDR2 SYDVKM. CDR3 sequence (DNA): TGTGCCAGCGGCGACAGGACCATACAAGAGGCCCAGTACTTC. Protein sequence: CASGDRTIQEAQYF.

This clonotype was recorded at least ten times. This chain uses TRBV20-1 with TRBJ1-1; no clear D gene. The germline CDR1 and CDR2 sequences are DFQATT and SNEGSKA (reference sequence). The V and J ends lost 6 bases and 1 base respectively, with 6 bases between them. The CDR3 length is 11 residues. CDR3 nucleotides: TGCAGTGCCCCATCGAACACTGAAGCTTTCTTT. Translating it yields CSAPSNTEAFF.

The chain joins TRBV2 to TRBJ2-6; the D is unclear. This CDR3 is built from 15 residues. Germline assignment: CDR1 SNHLY and CDR2 FYNNEI. V dropped 1 base and J dropped 3 bases, with 7 bases sitting between them. CDR3 DNA sequence: TGTGCCAGCAGTGAAGGGAGACTTGGGGCCAACGTCCTGACTTTC. It translates to CASSEGRLGANVLTF.

In this sample, this clonotype turned up many times. The chain combines TRBV6-1 with TRBJ2-7; 9 nucleotides match TRBD1. The CDR3 loop spans 15 amino acids. V dropped 8 bases and J dropped 4; count of bases not matched to a gene: 12. From germline, CDR1 is MNHNS and CDR2 SASEGT. CDR3 sequence reads: CASQEVGQGTYEQYF. The CDR3 DNA reads TGTGCCAGCCAGGAGGTGGGACAGGGAACGTACGAGCAGTACTTC.

This clonotype was picked up many times. The chain has TRBV20-1 and TRBJ2-2; D ambiguous. Germline CDR1 and CDR2: DFQATT and SNEGSKA (reference sequence). Trimming pared 3 bases from V and 1 base from J, leaving 6 bases between. CDR3 length: 13 amino acids. CDR3 sequence: CSARAGNTGELFF. CDR3 nucleotides: TGCAGTGCTAGGGCAGGGAACACCGGGGAGCTGTTTTTT.

This clonotype was recorded at least ten times. V and J are TRBV2 and TRBJ2-5, with TRBD2 identical over 7 bases. J was trimmed by 5 bases and V by 6 bases; bases with no gene match: 6. Germline V CDR1 and CDR2: SNHLY, FYNNEI. The CDR3 length is 13 residues. The DNA of the CDR3 is TGTGCCAGCAGCCGGGAGGCGGGGGAGACCCAGTACTTC. This sequence encodes CASSREAGETQYF.

This chain connects TRBV5-1 to TRBJ2-2, with D maybe TRBD2 (5 bases). The CDR3 has 16 residues. CDR1 is SGHRS, CDR2 YFSETQ, per germline. The V gene lost 2 bases and the J gene lost 0 bases, with 11 bases spanning the gap. The CDR3: CASSFSGGANTGELFF. The CDR3 DNA follows: TGCGCCAGCAGCTTCTCTGGAGGAGCGAACACCGGGGAGCTGTTTTTT. The full variable domain, rest sourced from reference TRBV5-1 and TRBJ2-2, is KAGVTQTPRYLIKTRGQQVTLSCSPISGHRSVSWYQQTPGQGLQFLFEYFSETQRNKGNFPGRFSGRQFSNSRSEMNVSTLELGDSALYLCASSFSGGANTGELFFGEGSRLTVL.

Ten or more counts support this clonotype. This chain joins TRBV11-2 and TRBJ2-1; possibly TRBD1 or TRBD2 for D (7 bases each). The CDR3 loop spans 17 amino acids. V was trimmed by 4 bases and J by 9 bases, leaving 25 bases between them. From germline, CDR1 is SGHAT and CDR2 FQNNGV. This CDR3 reads CASSSLKNRGGGSEQFF. The CDR3 nucleotides read TGTGCCAGCAGCTCCCTAAAGAACAGGGGAGGGGGTAGTGAGCAGTTCTTC.

This clonotype showed up many times. The chain carries TRBV9 and TRBJ1-6; TRBD1 might be the D (5 bases). Germline CDR1 and CDR2: SGDLS and YYNGEE. V lost 4 bases and J lost 7, with 15 bases in between. The CDR3 has 15 amino acids. Here the CDR3 reads CASSPTGTLNSPLHF. The DNA for the CDR3 is TGTGCCAGCAGCCCAACCGGGACTCTAAATTCACCCCTCCACTTT.

The gene calls are TRBV2 and TRBJ1-2, with a possible D match to TRBD1 (5 bases). This CDR3 spans 13 amino acids. CDR1 and CDR2 from the germline V gene are SNHLY and FYNNEI. Trimming shortened V by 8 bases and J by 7 bases, and 17 bases separated the two germline ends. The CDR3 DNA reads TGTGCCAGCGTTTCTTGGGGGGAAGGTGGCTACACCTTC. Translation: CASVSWGEGGYTF.

This clonotype was detected ten times or more. J is TRBJ2-2 and V is TRBV7-6, with TRBD1 matching over 9 bases. Trimming removed 1 base from V and 7 bases from J; junction bases left unmatched: 4. Germline V gene lookup returns CDR1 SGHVS and CDR2 FNYEAQ. This CDR3 region has 15 residues. CDR3 DNA sequence: TGTGCCAGCAGCTTAGGGCGACAGGGGGACGGGGAGCTGTTTTTT. Protein product: CASSLGRQGDGELFF.

This clonotype was recorded a few times. This chain links TRBV5-1 with TRBJ2-7; 13 nucleotides line up with TRBD2. Germline loops: CDR1 SGHRS, CDR2 YFSETQ. This CDR3 has 15 amino acids. The V gene end was trimmed by 4 bases and the J gene end by 0 bases; junction bases not matched to a gene: 1. The CDR3 coding sequence is TGCGCCAGCAGCGGGACTAGCGGGGCCTCCTACGAGCAGTACTTC. Residues: CASSGTSGASYEQYF.

This clonotype showed up many times. The chain has TRBV28 and TRBJ2-7; 11 nucleotides agree with TRBD2. This CDR3 spans 13 amino acids. Germline V CDR1 and CDR2: MDHEN, SYDVKM. Losses at the gene ends were 8 bases for V and 4 bases for J; bases not matched to a gene: 4. The CDR3 DNA is TGTGCCAGCCACCTAGCGGGAGGATACGAGCAGTACTTC. Translated: CASHLAGGYEQYF.

There are many counts of this clonotype. V gene TRBV29-1 combines with J gene TRBJ2-4; no clear D. Trimming shortened V by 7 bases and J by 0 bases, and 10 bases separated the two germline ends. The CDR3 runs 13 residues. Per the germline V gene, CDR1 is SQVTM and CDR2 is ANQGSEA. CDR3 bases: TGCAGCGGGTTGGTATTAGCCAAAAACATTCAGTACTTC. Residues: CSGLVLAKNIQYF.

J is TRBJ1-1 and V is TRBV27, with unresolved D. Trimming took 4 bases from V and 1 from J, leaving 19 bases between them. In germline, CDR1 is MNHEY, CDR2 SMNVEV (reference sequence). The CDR3 spans 17 residues. CDR3 sequence: CASSSPRSTMQNTEAFF. CDR3 nucleotide sequence: TGTGCCAGCAGTTCCCCTAGGAGTACGATGCAGAACACTGAAGCTTTCTTT.

This clonotype was detected ten times or more. This chain connects TRBV20-1 to TRBJ1-6; 8 bases fit TRBD1. CDR3 size: 13 residues. Germline V gene sequence: CDR1 DFQATT, CDR2 SNEGSKA (reference sequence). The ends lost 6 bases at V and 7 bases at J; junction bases unmatched: 5. The CDR3 sequence: CSAARTGNSPLHF. The CDR3 DNA follows: TGCAGTGCCGCAAGGACAGGGAATTCACCCCTCCACTTT.

V is TRBV7-2 and J is TRBJ2-7; D unclear. The CDR3 is 13 residues long. Germline V CDR1 and CDR2: SGHTA, FQGNSA. Trimming stripped 5 bases from V and 4 bases from J, with 12 bases between. The chain's CDR3 is CASSRFRAYEQYF. Written as DNA, the CDR3 is TGTGCCAGCAGCCGGTTTAGGGCTTACGAGCAGTACTTC.

This clonotype was counted ten times or more. The V call is TRBV5-1, the J call TRBJ2-7; perhaps TRBD2 as D (5 bases). CDR1 is SGHRS and CDR2 is YFSETQ in the germline V gene. This CDR3 has 14 amino acids. V was trimmed by 3 bases and J by 2 bases, leaving 12 bases between them. CDR3 amino acids: CASSSTTAAYEQYF. As DNA, the CDR3 is TGCGCCAGCAGCTCGACTACAGCAGCCTACGAGCAGTACTTC.

The chain combines TRBV4-3 with TRBJ2-7, with D unclear. V shed 1 base and J shed 0 bases, with 10 bases lying between them. The CDR3 is made up of 15 amino acids. Germline V gene data show CDR1 as LGHNA and CDR2 as YSLEER. CDR3 DNA sequence: TGCGCCAGCAGCCAAGTTATTAGCAGCTCCTACGAGCAGTACTTC. Translated: CASSQVISSSYEQYF.